Presented here are 25 T cell receptor beta chains from one specimen sequenced in a study of OX40 agonist ivuxolimab in advanced cancers. Assay used: immunoSEQ multiplex PCR; TCRdb lists only in-frame clones, some missing. The repertoire holds 77,000 or so clones, around 85% seen once, with approximately 2.2% in the top ten. The sequenced sample was CD4+ or CD8+ T cells sorted from blood, obtained in a trial of the OX40 agonist ivuxolimab. The receptors derive from an adult with an advanced solid tumor such as melanoma, head and neck, liver or kidney cancer.

CDR3 residues: CASSSRGGVQETQYF. CDR3 DNA sequence: TGTGCCAGCAGCTCCCGTGGGGGGGTCCAAGAGACCCAGTACTTC. The chain employs TRBV9 and TRBJ2-5; 7 bases map to TRBD2. J lost 1 base, V lost 4 bases, and 7 bases had no gene match. Looked up from germline, CDR1 is SGDLS and CDR2 is YYNGEE. The CDR3 is 15 amino acids.

The chain uses TRBV19 and TRBJ2-1, with no clear D. Per germline, CDR1 LNHDA and CDR2 SQIVND (reference sequence). CDR3 length equals 14 residues. The V gene lost 5 bases and the J gene lost 6 bases, with 14 bases spanning the gap. The CDR3 loop is CASSASTTFNEQFF. The CDR3 nucleotides are TGTGCCAGTAGTGCCTCAACTACATTCAATGAGCAGTTCTTC.

The chain links TRBV27 to TRBJ2-3, with no clear D. Germline CDR1 reads MNHEY; CDR2 reads SMNVEV (reference sequence). This CDR3 comprises 13 residues. Between the trimmed V and J ends, which lost 6 bases and 1 base, there was a span of 8 bases. The CDR3 region has the DNA TGTGCCAGCAGAGTTTCGGGCACAGATACGCAGTATTTT. It codes for CASRVSGTDTQYF.

V and J are TRBV7-9 and TRBJ2-3; D is uncertain. CDR3 length: 11 amino acids. Germline V gene sequence: CDR1 SEHNR, CDR2 FQNEAQ (reference sequence). Trimming cost V 5 bases and J 3 bases, with 3 bases left between them. CDR3 coding DNA: TGTGCCAGCAGCCGTACAGATACGCAGTATTTT. This gives the protein CASSRTDTQYF. Variable domain in full (rest from reference TRBV7-9 and TRBJ2-3): DTGVSQNPRHKITKRGQNVTFRCDPISEHNRLYWYRQTLGQGPEFLTYFQNEAQLEKSRLLSDRFSAERPKGSFSTLEIQRTEQGDSAMYLCASSRTDTQYFGPGTRLTVL.

The CDR3 DNA follows: TGCGCCAGCAGCATACTAGGGGCTCCCGGGGAAGGTGAGCAGTTCTTC. Protein: CASSILGAPGEGEQFF. The chain joins TRBV5-1 to TRBJ2-1; either TRBD1 or TRBD2 may supply D (5 bases each). V lost 4 bases, J lost 9 bases, and 23 bases lay in between. This CDR3 has 16 residues. Germline V gene data show CDR1 as SGHRS and CDR2 as YFSETQ.

This clone was observed a handful of times. This rearrangement joins TRBV14 to TRBJ1-6; D may be TRBD1 (5 bases). Germline V lookup: CDR1 SGHDN, CDR2 FVKESK. The CDR3 sequence is 14 residues long. V lost 6 bases to trimming and J lost 7 bases, with 13 bases between them. In DNA form, the CDR3 reads TGTGCCAGCAGTCCGGGACTTATGAATTCACCCCTCCACTTT. Amino acids: CASSPGLMNSPLHF.

The rearrangement joins TRBV7-6 to TRBJ2-5, with D unclear. Germline V lookup: CDR1 SGHVS, CDR2 FNYEAQ. The CDR3 consists of 14 residues. The V gene lost 1 base and the J gene lost 1 base, with 7 bases spanning the gap. In DNA form, the CDR3 reads TGTGCCAGCAGCTTAGTGAACTTCCAAGAGACCCAGTACTTC. As protein: CASSLVNFQETQYF.

J is TRBJ1-1 and V is TRBV5-4; 7 bases line up with TRBD1. This CDR3 comprises 15 residues. V lost 2 bases, J lost 6 bases, and 10 bases stayed unmatched. CDR1 SGHNT and CDR2 YYREEE come from the germline V gene (reference sequence). The chain's CDR3 is CASSFSTGKGAEAFF. CDR3 coding DNA: TGTGCCAGCAGCTTCTCGACAGGGAAGGGGGCTGAAGCTTTCTTT.

The chain has TRBV18 and TRBJ1-1; TRBD1 might be the D (5 bases). CDR3 size: 14 residues. Germline V gene lookup returns CDR1 KGHSH and CDR2 LQKENI. V lost 6 bases and J lost 1, with 12 bases in between. CDR3 sequence (DNA): TGTGCCAGCTCTACCAGGGTGGCGAACACTGAAGCTTTCTTT. This codes for CASSTRVANTEAFF.

The V gene is TRBV15, the J gene TRBJ2-1; D is tentatively TRBD1 or TRBD2 (8 bases each). Germline CDR1 is LNHNV and CDR2 is YYDKDF (reference sequence). The CDR3 is 16 amino acids. V was pared by 4 bases and J by 6 bases, with 19 bases between. The CDR3 loop is CATSILAGQGANEQFF. As DNA, the CDR3 is TGTGCCACCAGCATTCTAGCGGGCCAGGGGGCCAATGAGCAGTTCTTC.

The CDR3 spells CASRPGTLGTQYF. CDR3 bases: TGTGCCAGTAGGCCCGGGACATTGGGGACCCAGTACTTC. The chain links TRBV19 to TRBJ2-5, with a weak D call TRBD1 (6 bases). V lost 6 bases and J lost 7, with 15 bases in between. The CDR3 is 13 residues long. The germline V gene encodes CDR1 LNHDA and CDR2 SQIVND (reference sequence).

V is TRBV7-9 and J is TRBJ2-5, with D uncertain. The CDR3 length is 11 residues. Between the trimmed V and J ends, which lost 5 bases and 5 bases, there was a span of 6 bases. Germline lookup yields CDR1 SEHNR and CDR2 FQNEAQ (reference sequence). The CDR3 here is CASSPLETQYF. CDR3 in DNA: TGTGCCAGCAGCCCCCTGGAGACCCAGTACTTC. Full variable domain (missing parts from reference TRBV7-9 and TRBJ2-5): DTGVSQNPRHKITKRGQNVTFRCDPISEHNRLYWYRQTLGQGPEFLTYFQNEAQLEKSRLLSDRFSAERPKGSFSTLEIQRTEQGDSAMYLCASSPLETQYFGPGTRLLVL.

The CDR3 loop is CASTLTGSNEKLFF. CDR3 nucleotides: TGTGCCAGTACCCTGACAGGGTCGAATGAAAAACTGTTTTTT. The V gene is TRBV19, the J gene TRBJ1-4; TRBD1 agrees at 7 bases. Trimming cost V 7 bases and J 5 bases; bases outside gene matches: 7. The CDR3 sequence is 14 residues long. The germline V gene has CDR1 LNHDA and CDR2 SQIVND (reference sequence).

The genes are TRBV29-1 and TRBJ2-7; D may be TRBD2 (5 bases). CDR3 size: 16 residues. V shed 7 bases and J shed 3 bases, with 25 bases lying between them. CDR1 is SQVTM, CDR2 ANQGSEA, per germline. In nucleotides, the CDR3 is TGCAGCGCCCCGAAGGTGAGGGCCCTACTGAACTACGAGCAGTACTTC. Its translation is CSAPKVRALLNYEQYF.

The rearrangement links TRBV13 to TRBJ2-5; 10 nucleotides agree with TRBD2. The CDR3 runs 15 residues. In germline, CDR1 is PRHDT, CDR2 FYEKMQ (reference sequence). Trimming took 5 bases from V and 9 from J; bases not matched to a gene: 12. The CDR3 spells CASSTHQSGGAAQYF. The CDR3 DNA follows: TGTGCCAGCAGCACCCACCAAAGCGGGGGGGCGGCCCAGTACTTC.

The rearrangement uses TRBV9 and TRBJ1-1; weak D call: TRBD1 (5 bases). V was cut by 3 bases and J by 5 bases, with 11 bases left in between. In germline, CDR1 is SGDLS, CDR2 YYNGEE. CDR3 length: 13 amino acids. CDR3 sequence (DNA): TGTGCCAGCAGCGCTAAAGGGGATACTGAAGCTTTCTTT. Its translation: CASSAKGDTEAFF.

The sample holds a few counts of this clone. The chain carries TRBV19 and TRBJ2-7; a possible D gene is TRBD2 (5 bases). The ends were cut back, 5 bases at V and 0 bases at J, with 17 bases in the middle. The CDR3 covers 16 residues. CDR1 is LNHDA and CDR2 is SQIVND in the germline V gene (reference sequence). CDR3 amino acids: CASSEISGRLSYEQYF. CDR3 bases: TGTGCCAGTAGTGAGATAAGCGGACGCCTCTCCTACGAGCAGTACTTC.

The chain joins TRBV18 to TRBJ1-1; weak D call: TRBD1 (6 bases). CDR1 is KGHSH and CDR2 is LQKENI in the germline V gene. Trimming stripped 3 bases from V and 5 bases from J, with 16 bases between. The CDR3 runs to 15 residues. The CDR3 protein is CASSPPDRSGTEAFF. CDR3 sequence (DNA): TGTGCCAGCTCACCCCCCGACAGGTCGGGAACTGAAGCTTTCTTT.

The chain carries TRBV11-3 and TRBJ2-2; 7 bases map to TRBD2. The germline CDR1 and CDR2 sequences are SGHNT and YENEEA. The CDR3 consists of 13 residues. The ends lost 4 bases at V and 7 bases at J; junction bases unmatched: 3. The CDR3 is CASSSRENGELFF. In DNA, the CDR3 is TGTGCCAGCAGCTCGCGGGAGAACGGGGAGCTGTTTTTT.

The V gene is TRBV29-1, the J gene TRBJ1-5, with 9 bases aligning to TRBD1. Germline-derived CDR1 and CDR2 are SQVTM and ANQGSEA. The J segment lost 2 bases and the V segment lost 7 bases, leaving 9 bases of the junction unmatched. The CDR3 has 15 amino acids. This chain's CDR3 is CSASTGGLGNQPQHF. The CDR3 DNA reads as TGCAGCGCCTCGACAGGGGGGTTAGGCAATCAGCCCCAGCATTTT.

The V gene is TRBV28, the J gene TRBJ1-5, with 7 bases fitting TRBD1. The CDR3 contains 15 residues. Germline CDR1 reads MDHEN; CDR2 reads SYDVKM. The V gene end was trimmed by 3 bases and the J gene end by 3 bases; junction bases not matched to a gene: 5. The CDR3 sequence is CASSFRDRPNQPQHF. Written as DNA, the CDR3 is TGTGCCAGCAGTTTTAGGGACAGACCCAATCAGCCCCAGCATTTT.

This clone has more than one count but fewer than ten. This chain connects TRBV5-1 to TRBJ2-1; D perhaps matches TRBD1 (5 bases). The CDR3 length is 14 residues. Trimming took off 0 bases at V and 7 bases at J, with 11 bases between the two ends. CDR1 SGHRS and CDR2 YFSETQ come from the germline V gene. CDR3: CASSLESGSNEQFF. The CDR3 DNA reads TGCGCCAGCAGCTTGGAGTCAGGGTCGAATGAGCAGTTCTTC.

This clone was recorded once. The rearrangement joins TRBV27 to TRBJ2-2; no firm D call. The CDR3 is made up of 15 amino acids. The V gene's germline CDR1 is MNHEY and CDR2 SMNVEV (reference sequence). V lost 5 bases, J lost 1 base, and 11 bases lay in between. CDR3 region: CASSPGPLNTGELFF. DNA for the CDR3: TGTGCCAGCAGTCCCGGACCGCTGAACACCGGGGAGCTGTTTTTT.

The J gene is TRBJ2-5, the V gene TRBV7-6; D remains ambiguous. The V and J ends lost 4 bases and 5 bases respectively, with 17 bases between them. The CDR3 is 15 amino acids. Looked up from germline, CDR1 is SGHVS and CDR2 is FNYEAQ. As DNA, the CDR3 is TGTGCCAGCAGCTCCGAGACCGCTATCTCGGAGACCCAGTACTTC. This translates into CASSSETAISETQYF.

The rearrangement links TRBV27 to TRBJ2-3; 13 bases match TRBD2. Per germline, CDR1 MNHEY and CDR2 SMNVEV (reference sequence). With V trimmed by 4 bases and J by 9 bases, 7 bases remained unmatched. The CDR3 runs to 15 residues. This CDR3 reads CASSSWTSGGGTQYF. CDR3 coding DNA: TGTGCCAGCAGTTCCTGGACTAGCGGGGGTGGCACGCAGTATTTT.